This TCR beta chain was identified during a study of blood T cell repertoires in COVID-19. Study in general: COVID-19 samples from acute and convalescent phases originated in the United States, Italy and Spain. Sample material is recorded as cDNA or gDNA derived from T cells, B-cell-depleted T cells, or PBMCs.

As originally analysed: Cell counts per sample came from amplifying reference gene primers. TCRdb's copy holds only in-frame clones and misses some; the assay was immunoSEQ multiplex PCR. Clonal size and the V and J genes are those of that table, whereas D and trimming came from the DNA. The sample includes a few hundred thousand clones, around 83% of them seen just once. Sample: peripheral blood. This clonotype was obtained from a man aged 30 to 45 who had recovered from COVID-19.

The CDR3, as DNA: TGCGCCAGCAGCCTCGACAGGGTGAATGAAAAACTGTTTTTT. It translates to CASSLDRVNEKLFF. The chain joins TRBV4-1 to TRBJ1-4; 7 nucleotides agree with TRBD1. Germline V lookup: CDR1 MGHRA, CDR2 YSYEKL. J was trimmed by 5 bases and V by 4 bases; bases with no gene match: 4. The CDR3 has 14 amino acids.